These 2 T cell receptor beta chains originate from one sample sequenced in a study of blood T cell repertoires in COVID-19. Generated by immunoSEQ multiplex PCR, the TCRdb table keeps only in-frame clones and is missing some. The sample has 250,000 to 300,000 clones, about 82% seen once. The sequencing sample was made of peripheral blood. The receptors stem from a man between 45 and 60 years old with active or convalescent COVID-19.

This clone was observed a few times. J is TRBJ1-5 and V is TRBV19; the match to TRBD1 covers 7 bases. Germline assignment: CDR1 LNHDA and CDR2 SQIVND (reference sequence). The junction had 3 bases not matched to a gene; V was cut back by 2 bases and J by 5 bases. The CDR3 contains 14 residues. CDR3 in DNA: TGTGCCAGTAGTATATGGCAGGGGGATCAGCCCCAGCATTTT. It specifies CASSIWQGDQPQHF.

V usage is TRBV3-1 (or the pseudogene TRBV3-2) and J usage is TRBJ2-7; D is unresolved. With 0 bases removed from V and 9 bases from J, the gap between germline ends came to 18 bases. The CDR3 has 15 residues. From germline, CDR1 is LGHDT and CDR2 YNNKEL (reference sequence). The CDR3, as DNA: TGTGCCAGCAGCCAAGACCCCCTTGCAGAACGCGGGCAGTACTTC. Translating it yields CASSQDPLAERGQYF.